This T cell receptor (beta chain) originates from a study of cytotoxic CD8 clonotypes in ibrutinib-treated CLL. Looking at the study overall: Samples showed on average about 260,000 productive templates and about 94,000 productive rearrangements. Study-wide points: Public clonotypes proved infrequent, and on treatment they shrank or remained steady.

A word on this clone: What it recognizes is unknown.

Sequencing used immunoSEQ multiplex PCR; TCRdb keeps in-frame clones, though not all of them. The sample yields tens of thousands of clones, 60% to 80% seen once. V gave up 3 bases and J gave up 2 bases, with 11 bases separating them. This CDR3 contains 14 residues. Germline-derived CDR1 and CDR2 are KGHSH and LQKENI. This chain joins TRBV18 and TRBJ2-7; the D gene is possibly TRBD1 (6 bases). This sequence was found in a human donor with chronic lymphocytic leukemia. The specimen was PBMCs, collected after 12 months of ibrutinib treatment. The CDR3 loop reads CASSPGQGPYEQYF. The CDR3 DNA follows: TGTGCCAGCTCACCGGGTCAGGGGCCCTACGAGCAGTACTTC.